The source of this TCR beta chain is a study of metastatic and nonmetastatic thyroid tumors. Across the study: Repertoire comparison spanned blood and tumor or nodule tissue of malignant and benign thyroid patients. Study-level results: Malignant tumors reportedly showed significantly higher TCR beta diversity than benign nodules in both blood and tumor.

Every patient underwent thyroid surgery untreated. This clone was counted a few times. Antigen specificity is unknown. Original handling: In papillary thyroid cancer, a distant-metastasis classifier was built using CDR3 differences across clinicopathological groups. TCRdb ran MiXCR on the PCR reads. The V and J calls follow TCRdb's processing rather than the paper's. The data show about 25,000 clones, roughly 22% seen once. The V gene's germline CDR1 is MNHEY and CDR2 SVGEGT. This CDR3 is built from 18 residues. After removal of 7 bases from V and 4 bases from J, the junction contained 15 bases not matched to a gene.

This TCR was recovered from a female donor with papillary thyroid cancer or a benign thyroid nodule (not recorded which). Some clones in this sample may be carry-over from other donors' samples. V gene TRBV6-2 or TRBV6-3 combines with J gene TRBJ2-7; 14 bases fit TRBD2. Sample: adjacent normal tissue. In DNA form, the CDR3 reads TGTGCCAGCATGGGGACCAATCCGGGACTAGCGGGAGTTTACGAGCAGTACTTC. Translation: CASMGTNPGLAGVYEQYF.